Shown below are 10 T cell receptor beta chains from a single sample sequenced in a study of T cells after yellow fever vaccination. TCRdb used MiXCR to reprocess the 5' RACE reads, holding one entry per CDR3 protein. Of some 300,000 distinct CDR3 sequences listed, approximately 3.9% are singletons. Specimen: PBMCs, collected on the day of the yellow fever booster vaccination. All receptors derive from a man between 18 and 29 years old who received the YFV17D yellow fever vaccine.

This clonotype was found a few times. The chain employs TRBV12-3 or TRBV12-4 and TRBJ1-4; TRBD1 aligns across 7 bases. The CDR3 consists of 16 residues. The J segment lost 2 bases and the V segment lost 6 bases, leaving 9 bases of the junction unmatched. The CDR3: CASRQGRVGTNEKLFF. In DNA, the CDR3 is TGTGCCAGCAGACAGGGGAGAGTCGGCACTAATGAAAAACTGTTTTTT.

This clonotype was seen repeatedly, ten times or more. CDR3 in DNA: TGTGCCAGCAGCTTAAAGACAGGGGTGACCGGGGAGCTGTTTTTT. This gives the protein CASSLKTGVTGELFF. This rearrangement joins TRBV7-7 to TRBJ2-2; 8 bases agree with TRBD1. This CDR3 region has 15 residues. In germline, CDR1 is SSHAT, CDR2 FNYEAQ (reference sequence). V trimming: 2 bases; J trimming: 5 bases; junction bases outside the gene matches: 4.

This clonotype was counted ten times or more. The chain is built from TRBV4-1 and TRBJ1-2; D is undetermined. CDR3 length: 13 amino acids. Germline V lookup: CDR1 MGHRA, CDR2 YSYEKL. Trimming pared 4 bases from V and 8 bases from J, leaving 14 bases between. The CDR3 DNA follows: TGCGCCAGCAGCCTCTTAGGAGGGCTCGGCTACACCTTC. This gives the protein CASSLLGGLGYTF.

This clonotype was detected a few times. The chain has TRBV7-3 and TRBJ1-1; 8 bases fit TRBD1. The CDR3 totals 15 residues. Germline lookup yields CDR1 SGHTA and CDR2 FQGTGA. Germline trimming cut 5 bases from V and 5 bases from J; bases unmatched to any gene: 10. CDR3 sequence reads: CASSPSTGAGTEAFF. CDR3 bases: TGTGCCAGCAGCCCATCGACAGGGGCGGGGACTGAAGCTTTCTTT.

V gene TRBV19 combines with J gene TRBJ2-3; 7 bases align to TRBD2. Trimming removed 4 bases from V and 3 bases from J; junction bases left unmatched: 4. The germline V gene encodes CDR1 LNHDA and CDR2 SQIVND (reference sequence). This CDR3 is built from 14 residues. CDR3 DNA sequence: TGTGCCAGTAGTAGGCGGGGGTGGACAGATACGCAGTATTTT. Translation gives CASSRRGWTDTQYF.

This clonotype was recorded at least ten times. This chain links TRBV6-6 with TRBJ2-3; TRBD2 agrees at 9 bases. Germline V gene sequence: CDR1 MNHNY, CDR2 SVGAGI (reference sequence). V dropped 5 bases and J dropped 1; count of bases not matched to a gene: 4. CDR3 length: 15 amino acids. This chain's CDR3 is CASSDPSGGTDTQYF. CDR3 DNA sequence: TGTGCCAGCAGTGATCCTAGCGGGGGCACAGATACGCAGTATTTT.

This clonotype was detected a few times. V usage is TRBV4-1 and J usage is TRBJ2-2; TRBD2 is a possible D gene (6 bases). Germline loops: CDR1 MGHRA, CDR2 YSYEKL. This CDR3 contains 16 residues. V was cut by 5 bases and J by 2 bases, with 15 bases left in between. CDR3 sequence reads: CASSSGRTTNTGELFF. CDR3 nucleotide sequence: TGCGCCAGCAGCTCCGGCCGGACTACCAACACCGGGGAGCTGTTTTTT.

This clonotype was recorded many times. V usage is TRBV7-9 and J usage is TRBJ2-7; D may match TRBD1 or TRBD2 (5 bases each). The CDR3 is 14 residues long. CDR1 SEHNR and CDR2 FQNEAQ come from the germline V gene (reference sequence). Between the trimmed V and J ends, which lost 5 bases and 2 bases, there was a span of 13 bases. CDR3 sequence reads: CASSPPGTAYEQYF. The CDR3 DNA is TGTGCCAGCAGCCCCCCCGGGACCGCCTACGAGCAGTACTTC.

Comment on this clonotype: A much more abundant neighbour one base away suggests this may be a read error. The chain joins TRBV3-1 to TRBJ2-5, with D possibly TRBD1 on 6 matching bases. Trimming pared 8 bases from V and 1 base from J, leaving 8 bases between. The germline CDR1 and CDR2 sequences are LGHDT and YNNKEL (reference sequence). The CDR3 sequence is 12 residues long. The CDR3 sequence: CASGQIQETQYF. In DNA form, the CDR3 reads TGTGCCAGCGGACAGATCCAAGAGACCCAGTACTTC.

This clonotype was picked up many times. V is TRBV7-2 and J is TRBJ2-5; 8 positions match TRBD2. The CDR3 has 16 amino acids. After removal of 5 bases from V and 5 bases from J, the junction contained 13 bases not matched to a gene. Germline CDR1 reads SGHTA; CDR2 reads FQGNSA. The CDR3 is CASSKNAGGRTETQYF. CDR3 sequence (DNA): TGTGCCAGCAGCAAAAACGCGGGGGGCCGAACGGAGACCCAGTACTTC.